The rows below give T cell receptor beta chains drawn from one sample of a study of T cell changes during pregnancy in multiple sclerosis. TCRdb's table, derived via immunoSEQ multiplex PCR, lists solely in-frame clones and lacks some. This sample carries some 80,000 clones, approximately 93% of them seen once, and the ten largest clones take less than 0.15%. The sample in question was CD4+ T cells from peripheral blood mononuclear cells, obtained after pregnancy. These TCRs come from a female donor with multiple sclerosis, enrolled in a pregnancy study. CDR3s include the opening cysteine and the closing phenylalanine or tryptophan. A D gene is named only where the DNA matches it firmly. For some rows the clone size is stated as once, few or many, or as a class when expanded; others skip it.

v_call: TRBV5-4
j_call: TRBJ2-7
cdr3_length: 13
clone_size: -
d_call: -
cdr3_nt: TGTGCCAGCAGCTTTGGCGGTGGGTACGAGCAGTACTTC
cdr3_aa: CASSFGGGYEQYF

v_call: TRBV5-1
j_call: TRBJ2-2
cdr3_length: 15
clone_size: -
d_call: TRBD2
cdr3_nt: TGCGCCAGCAGCTTGCGGCTAGCGGGCACCGGGGAGCTGTTTTTT
cdr3_aa: CASSLRLAGTGELFF

v_call: TRBV5-1
j_call: TRBJ2-5
cdr3_length: 14
clone_size: -
d_call: TRBD1
cdr3_nt: TGCGCCAGCAACTCCCGGGGACAGACAGGGACCCAGTACTTC
cdr3_aa: CASNSRGQTGTQYF

v_call: TRBV19
j_call: TRBJ2-1
cdr3_length: 18
clone_size: -
d_call: TRBD2
cdr3_nt: TGTGCCAGTAGTTCCCGATCCGGGACTAGCGGGATAGTTAATGAGCAGTTCTTC
cdr3_aa: CASSSRSGTSGIVNEQFF

v_call: TRBV7-2
j_call: TRBJ2-7
cdr3_length: 16
clone_size: -
d_call: TRBD2
cdr3_nt: TGTGCCAGCAGCTTAGAGGGGTCTAGCGGTTACTACGAGCAGTACTTC
cdr3_aa: CASSLEGSSGYYEQYF

v_call: TRBV2
j_call: TRBJ1-1
cdr3_length: 16
clone_size: -
d_call: -
cdr3_nt: TGTGCCAGCAGTATTAGACCCACAGGCGGGGGGACTGAAGCTTTCTTT
cdr3_aa: CASSIRPTGGGTEAFF

v_call: TRBV7-2
j_call: TRBJ1-2
cdr3_length: 14
clone_size: -
d_call: TRBD1
cdr3_nt: TGTGCCAGCAGCCCAGGACAGGGGGACTATGGCTACACCTTC
cdr3_aa: CASSPGQGDYGYTF

v_call: TRBV6-1
j_call: TRBJ2-5
cdr3_length: 13
clone_size: once
d_call: -
cdr3_nt: TGTGCCAGCAGCAGGGACACGCAAGAGACCCAGTACTTC
cdr3_aa: CASSRDTQETQYF

v_call: TRBV29-1
j_call: TRBJ1-3
cdr3_length: 20
clone_size: -
d_call: TRBD1
cdr3_nt: TGCAGTGCTATCCTTAACCCGGGACAGCCTCCCTTCGACTCTGGAAACACCATATATTTT
cdr3_aa: CSAILNPGQPPFDSGNTIYF

v_call: TRBV18
j_call: TRBJ2-2
cdr3_length: 18
clone_size: -
d_call: TRBD2
cdr3_nt: TGTGCCAGCTCACCCCTTCCTAGCGGGAGGGCCAGCACCGGGGAGCTGTTTTTT
cdr3_aa: CASSPLPSGRASTGELFF

v_call: TRBV5-1
j_call: TRBJ1-2
cdr3_length: 15
clone_size: -
d_call: -
cdr3_nt: TGCGCCAGCAGCTTGGAAGGGGCGGGGGGCTATGGCTACACCTTC
cdr3_aa: CASSLEGAGGYGYTF

v_call: TRBV4-3
j_call: TRBJ2-5
cdr3_length: 17
clone_size: -
d_call: TRBD2
cdr3_nt: TGCGCCAGCAGCCAAGAGTGGGGGACTAGCGCCCAAGAGACCCAGTACTTC
cdr3_aa: CASSQEWGTSAQETQYF

v_call: TRBV30
j_call: TRBJ2-5
cdr3_length: 14
clone_size: -
d_call: TRBD1
cdr3_nt: TGTGCCTGGAGTGTTGGCAGGGGGCGAGAGACCCAGTACTTC
cdr3_aa: CAWSVGRGRETQYF

v_call: TRBV29-1
j_call: TRBJ2-7
cdr3_length: 14
clone_size: -
d_call: -
cdr3_nt: TGCAGCGTTGGTAGGACAGCTAGCTCCTACGAGCAGTACTTC
cdr3_aa: CSVGRTASSYEQYF

v_call: TRBV19
j_call: TRBJ2-1
cdr3_length: 16
clone_size: -
d_call: TRBD2
cdr3_nt: TGTGCCAGTAGTATCCCCAAGAGCGGGAGCTTCAATGAGCAGTTCTTC
cdr3_aa: CASSIPKSGSFNEQFF

v_call: TRBV5-1
j_call: TRBJ2-7
cdr3_length: 14
clone_size: few
d_call: TRBD1
cdr3_nt: TGCGCCAGCAGCTTATCCGGACAGGGTTACGAGCAGTACTTC
cdr3_aa: CASSLSGQGYEQYF

v_call: TRBV5-1
j_call: TRBJ2-1
cdr3_length: 18
clone_size: once
d_call: TRBD2
cdr3_nt: TGCGCCAGCAGCTTCTGGACTAGCGGGAGGGCCCGGGGATCTGAGCAGTTCTTC
cdr3_aa: CASSFWTSGRARGSEQFF

v_call: TRBV5-4
j_call: TRBJ2-1
cdr3_length: 15
clone_size: once
d_call: TRBD1
cdr3_nt: TGTGCCAGCAGCCCACGATACAGGGGGAACAATGAGCAGTTCTTC
cdr3_aa: CASSPRYRGNNEQFF

v_call: TRBV5-6
j_call: TRBJ2-6
cdr3_length: 17
clone_size: -
d_call: -
cdr3_nt: TGTGCCAGCAGTCGTTTGGAGGCTCTCTCTGGGGCCAACGTCCTGACTTTC
cdr3_aa: CASSRLEALSGANVLTF

v_call: TRBV15
j_call: TRBJ1-2
cdr3_length: 16
clone_size: once
d_call: -
cdr3_nt: TGTGCCACCAGCAGAGGAGACAGGCCCGCTAACTATGGCTACACCTTC
cdr3_aa: CATSRGDRPANYGYTF

v_call: TRBV28
j_call: TRBJ1-4
cdr3_length: 16
clone_size: -
d_call: TRBD1
cdr3_nt: TGTGCCAGCAGACCCGTGGGGACAGGGGGCCGGGAAAAACTGTTTTTT
cdr3_aa: CASRPVGTGGREKLFF

v_call: TRBV5-1
j_call: TRBJ2-7
cdr3_length: 12
clone_size: -
d_call: TRBD1
cdr3_nt: TGCGCCAGCAGCTTCACAGGGGGTGAGCAGTACTTC
cdr3_aa: CASSFTGGEQYF

v_call: TRBV29-1
j_call: TRBJ1-4
cdr3_length: 14
clone_size: -
d_call: -
cdr3_nt: TGCAGCGTCCTGGGCGCAGGGGTGACTGAAAAACTGTTTTTT
cdr3_aa: CSVLGAGVTEKLFF